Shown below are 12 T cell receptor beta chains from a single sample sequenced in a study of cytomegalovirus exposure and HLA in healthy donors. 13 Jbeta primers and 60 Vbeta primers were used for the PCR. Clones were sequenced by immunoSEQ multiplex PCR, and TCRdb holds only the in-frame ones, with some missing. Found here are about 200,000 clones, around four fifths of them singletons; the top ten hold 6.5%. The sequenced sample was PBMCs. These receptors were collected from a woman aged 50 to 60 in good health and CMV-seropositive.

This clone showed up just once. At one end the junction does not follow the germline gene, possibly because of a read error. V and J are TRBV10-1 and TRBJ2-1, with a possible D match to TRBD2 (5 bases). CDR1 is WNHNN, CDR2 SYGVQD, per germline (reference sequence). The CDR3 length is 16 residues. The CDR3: CASSEVAETGYSEQFF. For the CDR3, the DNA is TGCGCCAGCAGTGAGGTGGCGGAAACGGGGTACAGTGAGCAGTTCTTC.

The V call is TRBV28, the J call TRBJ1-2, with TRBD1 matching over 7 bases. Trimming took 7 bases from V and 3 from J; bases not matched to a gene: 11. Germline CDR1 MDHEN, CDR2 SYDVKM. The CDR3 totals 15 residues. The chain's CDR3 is CASTQWADRDYGYTF. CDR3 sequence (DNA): TGTGCCAGCACCCAATGGGCAGACAGGGACTATGGCTACACCTTC.

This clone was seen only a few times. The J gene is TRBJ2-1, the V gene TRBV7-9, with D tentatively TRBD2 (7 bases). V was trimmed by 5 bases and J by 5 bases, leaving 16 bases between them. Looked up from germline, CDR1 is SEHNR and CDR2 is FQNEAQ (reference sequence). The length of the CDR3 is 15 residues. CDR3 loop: CASSPRGGGNNEQFF. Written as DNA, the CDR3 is TGTGCCAGCAGCCCTCGAGGCGGGGGCAACAATGAGCAGTTCTTC.

CDR3 loop: CASSIRRGWDEQFF. In nucleotides, the CDR3 is TGTGCCAGTAGTATCAGGAGGGGTTGGGATGAGCAGTTCTTC. The chain joins TRBV19 to TRBJ2-1; D possibly corresponds to TRBD2 (6 bases). CDR3 length equals 14 residues. Germline-derived CDR1 and CDR2 are LNHDA and SQIVND (reference sequence). The germline V and J ends were trimmed by 3 bases and 8 bases, with 14 bases remaining between them.

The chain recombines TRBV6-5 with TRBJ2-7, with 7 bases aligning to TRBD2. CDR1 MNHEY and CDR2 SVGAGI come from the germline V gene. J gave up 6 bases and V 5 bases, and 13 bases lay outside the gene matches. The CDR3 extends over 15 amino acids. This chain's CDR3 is CASSTDWGGFGEQYF. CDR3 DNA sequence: TGTGCCAGCAGTACGGACTGGGGGGGGTTCGGCGAGCAGTACTTC.

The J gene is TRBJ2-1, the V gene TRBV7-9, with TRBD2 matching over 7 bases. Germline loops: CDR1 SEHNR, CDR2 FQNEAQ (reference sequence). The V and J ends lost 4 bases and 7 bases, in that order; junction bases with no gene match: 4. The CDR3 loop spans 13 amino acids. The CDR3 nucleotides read TGTGCCAGCAGCTCTAGCGGAAGAAATGAGCAGTTCTTC. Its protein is CASSSSGRNEQFF. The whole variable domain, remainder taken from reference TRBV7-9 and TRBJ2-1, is DTGVSQNPRHKITKRGQNVTFRCDPISEHNRLYWYRQTLGQGPEFLTYFQNEAQLEKSRLLSDRFSAERPKGSFSTLEIQRTEQGDSAMYLCASSSSGRNEQFFGPGTRLTVL.

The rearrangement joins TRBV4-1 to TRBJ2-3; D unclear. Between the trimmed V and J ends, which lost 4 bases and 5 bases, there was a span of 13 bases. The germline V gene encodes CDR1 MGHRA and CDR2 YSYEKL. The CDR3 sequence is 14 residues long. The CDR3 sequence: CASSRVGSGDTQYF. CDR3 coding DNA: TGCGCCAGCAGCCGGGTTGGATCGGGAGATACGCAGTATTTT.

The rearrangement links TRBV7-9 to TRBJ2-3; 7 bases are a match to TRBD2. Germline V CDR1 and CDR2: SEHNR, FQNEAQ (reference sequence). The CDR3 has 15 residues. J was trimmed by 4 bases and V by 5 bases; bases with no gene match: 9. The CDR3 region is CASSHEGGRADTQYF. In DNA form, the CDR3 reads TGTGCCAGCAGCCACGAGGGAGGGAGGGCAGATACGCAGTATTTT.

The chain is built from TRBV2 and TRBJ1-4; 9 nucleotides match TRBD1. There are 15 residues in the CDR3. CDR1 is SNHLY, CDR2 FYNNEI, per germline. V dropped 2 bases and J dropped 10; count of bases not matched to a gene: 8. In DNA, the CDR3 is TGTGCCAGCAGTGAAATGGGACAGGGAGTTGGAAAACTGTTTTTT. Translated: CASSEMGQGVGKLFF.

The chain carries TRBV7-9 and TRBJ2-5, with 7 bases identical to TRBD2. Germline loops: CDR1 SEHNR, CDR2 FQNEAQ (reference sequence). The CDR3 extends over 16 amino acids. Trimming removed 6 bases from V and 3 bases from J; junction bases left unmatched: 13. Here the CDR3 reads CASSSVRGGVKETQYF. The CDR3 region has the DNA TGTGCCAGCAGTTCCGTCCGGGGAGGGGTGAAAGAGACCCAGTACTTC.

The CDR3 nucleotides are TGTGCCAGCAGTGTTCGACTAGCGGGGGTAGGGGAGCAGTACTTC. It specifies CASSVRLAGVGEQYF. The chain employs TRBV6-5 and TRBJ2-7, with 12 bases fitting TRBD2. V lost 5 bases and J lost 7; bases outside the gene matches: 9. The CDR3 runs to 15 residues. Germline V CDR1 and CDR2: MNHEY, SVGAGI.

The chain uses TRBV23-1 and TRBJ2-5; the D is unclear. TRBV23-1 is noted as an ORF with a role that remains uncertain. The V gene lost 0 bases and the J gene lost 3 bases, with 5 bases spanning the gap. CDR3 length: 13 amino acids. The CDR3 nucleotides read TGCGCCAGCAGTCAATCGATAGAAGAGACCCAGTACTTC. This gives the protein CASSQSIEETQYF.